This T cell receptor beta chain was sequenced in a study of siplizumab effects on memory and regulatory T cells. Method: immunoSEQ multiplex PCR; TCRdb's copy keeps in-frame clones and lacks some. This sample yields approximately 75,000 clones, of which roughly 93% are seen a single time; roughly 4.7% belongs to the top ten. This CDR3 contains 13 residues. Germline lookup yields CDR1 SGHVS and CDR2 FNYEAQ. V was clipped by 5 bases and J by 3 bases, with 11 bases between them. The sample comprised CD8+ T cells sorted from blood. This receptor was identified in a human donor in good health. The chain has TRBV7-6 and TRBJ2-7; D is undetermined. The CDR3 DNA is TGTGCCAGCAGCCCAGGTTCTAACTACGAGCAGTACTTC. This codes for CASSPGSNYEQYF.